Each of the 30 T cell receptor beta chains below was sequenced from the same sample in a study of PD-1 blockade in classical Hodgkin lymphoma. Every one of the patients relapsed after autologous stem cell transplantation (brentuximab vedotin exposure was variable). Data came from immunoSEQ multiplex PCR; TCRdb stores just in-frame clones and leaves some out. The table lists 13,000 or so clones, 65% to 90% of them singletons. The input for sequencing was peripheral blood mononuclear cells (PBMCs), taken at baseline. These TCRs come from a human donor with classical Hodgkin lymphoma.

The chain carries TRBV7-2 and TRBJ2-3, with 10 bases fitting TRBD2. There are 18 residues in the CDR3. CDR1 SGHTA and CDR2 FQGNSA come from the germline V gene. The trim removed 4 bases at V and 4 bases at J, leaving 14 bases unmatched. Here the CDR3 reads CASSWTPPLAGVSDTQYF. The CDR3 nucleotides are TGTGCCAGCAGCTGGACCCCCCCGCTAGCGGGAGTGTCAGATACGCAGTATTTT.

This CDR3 is CAWNWGRAGTGELFF. As DNA, the CDR3 is TGTGCCTGGAATTGGGGGAGGGCCGGCACCGGGGAGCTGTTTTTT. V usage is TRBV30 and J usage is TRBJ2-2; TRBD2 aligns across 7 bases. CDR1 and CDR2 from the germline V gene are GTSNPN and SVGIG (reference sequence). Unmatched junction bases numbered 9, after V lost 4 bases and J lost 4 bases. This CDR3 contains 15 residues.

The J gene is TRBJ2-2, the V gene TRBV5-1; the match to TRBD2 covers 13 bases. This CDR3 is built from 18 residues. Germline V gene data show CDR1 as SGHRS and CDR2 as YFSETQ. With V trimmed by 2 bases and J by 5 bases, 9 bases remained unmatched. The CDR3 is CASSFNPETSGRTGELFF. The CDR3 coding sequence is TGCGCCAGCAGCTTTAATCCGGAGACTAGCGGGAGGACCGGGGAGCTGTTTTTT.

The chain is built from TRBV7-9 and TRBJ2-2; TRBD1 is a possible D gene (5 bases). This CDR3 spans 14 amino acids. The V gene lost 5 bases and the J gene lost 1 base, with 8 bases spanning the gap. Germline assignment: CDR1 SEHNR and CDR2 FQNEAQ (reference sequence). This CDR3 reads CASSRGQNTGELFF. CDR3 DNA: TGTGCCAGCAGCCGAGGACAGAACACCGGGGAGCTGTTTTTT.

This chain joins TRBV5-1 and TRBJ2-7; a possible D gene is TRBD2 (7 bases). Trimming removed 3 bases from V and 7 bases from J, with 17 bases in between. CDR3 length: 14 amino acids. CDR1 and CDR2 from the germline V gene are SGHRS and YFSETQ. The chain's CDR3 is CASSSTGGPWEQYF. The CDR3 region has the DNA TGCGCCAGCAGCTCAACGGGGGGCCCGTGGGAGCAGTACTTC.

This clone was detected a few times. V and J are TRBV6-1 and TRBJ1-2; D unresolved. V was cut by 7 bases and J by 7 bases, with 16 bases left in between. This CDR3 has 13 residues. Germline CDR1 reads MNHNS; CDR2 reads SASEGT. The CDR3 loop is CASTALTPGGYTF. The DNA of the CDR3 is TGTGCCAGCACCGCTCTGACACCTGGTGGCTACACCTTC.

V is TRBV18 and J is TRBJ2-3; D call uncertain. Trimming shortened V by 3 bases and J by 2 bases, and 12 bases separated the two germline ends. The CDR3 loop spans 15 amino acids. The germline V gene has CDR1 KGHSH and CDR2 LQKENI. CDR3 sequence: CASSPPLEFTDTQYF. For the CDR3, the DNA is TGTGCCAGCTCACCCCCTTTAGAGTTCACAGATACGCAGTATTTT.

The CDR3 loop reads CASSYSPSGSVDTQYF. The DNA of the CDR3 is TGTGCCAGCAGTTACTCCCCTAGCGGGAGCGTGGATACGCAGTATTTT. V and J are TRBV6-6 and TRBJ2-3; TRBD2 aligns across 10 bases. Germline V gene lookup returns CDR1 MNHNY and CDR2 SVGAGI (reference sequence). J lost 6 bases, V lost 0 bases, and 6 bases had no gene match. The length of the CDR3 is 16 residues.

This clone has a handful of counts. The chain employs TRBV7-3 and TRBJ1-1; D remains ambiguous. Germline CDR1 is SGHTA and CDR2 is FQGTGA. V was shortened by 3 bases and J by 4 bases, with 9 bases between the two germline ends. CDR3 length equals 13 residues. DNA for the CDR3: TGTGCCAGCAGCTTTAACGGGCCCACTGAAGCTTTCTTT. Translating gives CASSFNGPTEAFF.

This rearrangement joins TRBV28 to TRBJ1-5, with a possible D match to TRBD1 (5 bases). This CDR3 has 18 amino acids. Between the trimmed V and J ends, which lost 7 bases and 0 bases, there was a span of 22 bases. The germline V gene encodes CDR1 MDHEN and CDR2 SYDVKM. The CDR3 DNA reads TGTGCCAGCAACCAAGGGCAGGGAGGAGTGTATAGCAATCAGCCCCAGCATTTT. It yields the protein CASNQGQGGVYSNQPQHF.

The CDR3 DNA reads as TGCAGTGCTAGATTGGTTGAGCAGTTCTTC. Its protein product is CSARLVEQFF. The J gene is TRBJ2-1, the V gene TRBV20-1, with unresolved D. Germline V gives CDR1 DFQATT, CDR2 SNEGSKA (reference sequence). The V and J ends lost 2 bases and 9 bases respectively, with 5 bases between them. The CDR3 extends over 10 amino acids.

This clone occurred a few times. This chain uses TRBV28 with TRBJ2-3, with unresolved D. CDR1 and CDR2 (germline): MDHEN, SYDVKM. The CDR3 has 15 amino acids. Trimming shortened V by 5 bases and J by 1 base, and 13 bases separated the two germline ends. CDR3 sequence (DNA): TGTGCCAGCAGTACTATCCGGTTTGGCACAGATACGCAGTATTTT. The encoded protein is CASSTIRFGTDTQYF.

This sequence joins TRBV6-5 and TRBJ1-5, with D tentatively TRBD1 (6 bases). CDR1 is MNHEY and CDR2 is SVGAGI in the germline V gene. The V end lost 8 bases, the J end lost 6 bases, and 14 bases lay between the germline ends. The CDR3 is 13 residues long. The CDR3 sequence: CASQDRSGQPQHF. The DNA for the CDR3 is TGTGCCAGCCAAGACAGGTCCGGTCAGCCCCAGCATTTT.

J is TRBJ1-1 and V is TRBV20-1; D uncertain. Trimming took 6 bases from V and 11 from J, leaving 10 bases between them. This CDR3 has 9 residues. Germline loops: CDR1 DFQATT, CDR2 SNEGSKA (reference sequence). In DNA form, the CDR3 reads TGCAGTGCCCTAGCGGGCGCTTTCTTT. It is translated as CSALAGAFF.

The chain carries TRBV5-4 and TRBJ2-3; TRBD2 is a possible D gene (5 bases). CDR1 is SGHNT, CDR2 YYREEE, per germline (reference sequence). Trimming took 2 bases from V and 4 from J, leaving 5 bases between them. The CDR3 runs to 12 residues. The CDR3: CASSLAADTQYF. The DNA for the CDR3 is TGTGCCAGCAGCTTAGCGGCAGATACGCAGTATTTT.

V gene TRBV4-1 combines with J gene TRBJ1-1; tentatively, D is TRBD1 (5 bases). V gave up 3 bases and J gave up 1 base, with 15 bases separating them. The CDR3 contains 16 residues. CDR1 is MGHRA, CDR2 YSYEKL, per germline. The CDR3 coding sequence is TGCGCCAGCAGCCATTTACCGGGACGGACGAACACTGAAGCTTTCTTT. As protein: CASSHLPGRTNTEAFF.

This clone was observed a few times. The chain employs TRBV19 and TRBJ2-7, with 9 bases that match TRBD2. The CDR3 is made up of 13 amino acids. Germline CDR1 LNHDA, CDR2 SQIVND (reference sequence). The V and J ends lost 4 bases and 6 bases, in that order; junction bases with no gene match: 4. As DNA, the CDR3 is TGTGCCAGTAGTAGCGGGAGGGCCGGCGAGCAGTACTTC. Protein sequence: CASSSGRAGEQYF.

In this sample, this clone turned up once. The chain links TRBV5-1 to TRBJ2-1, with 8 bases that match TRBD2. V shed 2 bases and J 8 bases; nucleotides not matched to a gene: 9. Germline V gene data show CDR1 as SGHRS and CDR2 as YFSETQ. The CDR3 spans 15 residues. CDR3 DNA sequence: TGCGCCAGCAGCTTACTAAGCGGGAGTATGTATGAGCAGTTCTTC. This gives the protein CASSLLSGSMYEQFF. The complete variable domain, with remaining parts taken from reference TRBV5-1 and TRBJ2-1, reads KAGVTQTPRYLIKTRGQQVTLSCSPISGHRSVSWYQQTPGQGLQFLFEYFSETQRNKGNFPGRFSGRQFSNSRSEMNVSTLELGDSALYLCASSLLSGSMYEQFFGPGTRLTVL.

V is TRBV4-1 and J is TRBJ1-1; D ambiguous. The germline V and J ends were trimmed by 1 base and 0 bases, with 12 bases remaining between them. The CDR3 length is 16 residues. Germline V gene data show CDR1 as MGHRA and CDR2 as YSYEKL. The DNA for the CDR3 is TGCGCCAGCAGCCAAGTAAGGACGGGAATGAACACTGAAGCTTTCTTT. As protein: CASSQVRTGMNTEAFF.

The rearrangement uses TRBV6-6 and TRBJ1-5; 9 bases map to TRBD1. This CDR3 region has 16 residues. With 2 bases clipped from V and 3 bases from J, the junction kept 5 bases outside the gene matches. Germline V gene lookup returns CDR1 MNHNY and CDR2 SVGAGI (reference sequence). The CDR3 DNA reads as TGTGCCAGCAGTTACAGGACAGGGGTCAACAATCAGCCCCAGCATTTT. Translating gives CASSYRTGVNNQPQHF.

This clone was seen once. This chain joins TRBV18 and TRBJ2-7; a possible D gene is TRBD1 (5 bases). Germline lookup yields CDR1 KGHSH and CDR2 LQKENI. The CDR3 runs to 14 residues. V was clipped by 3 bases and J by 0 bases, with 9 bases between them. The CDR3 spells CASSPDMPSYEQYF. The CDR3 DNA sequence: TGTGCCAGCTCACCGGACATGCCCTCCTACGAGCAGTACTTC.

The chain joins TRBV23-1 to TRBJ1-2; TRBD1 is a possible D gene (5 bases). TRBV23-1 falls under the ORF class, with uncertain function. CDR3 length: 14 residues. V lost 6 bases and J 0 bases, leaving 11 bases between the germline ends. The CDR3 nucleotides are TGCGCCAGCAGAGGGGACCGTACTAACTATGGCTACACCTTC. This gives the protein CASRGDRTNYGYTF.

The chain combines TRBV5-8 with TRBJ2-2, with D perhaps assigned TRBD1 or TRBD2 (5 bases each). The length of the CDR3 is 13 residues. The ends were cut back, 4 bases at V and 6 bases at J, with 10 bases in the middle. Germline CDR1 and CDR2: SGHTS and YDEGEE. The CDR3 DNA reads TGTGCCAGCAGCAAGACAGCGGCCGGGGAGCTGTTTTTT. Translation gives CASSKTAAGELFF. Using reference TRBV5-8 and TRBJ2-2 for the parts outside the CDR3, the full variable domain is EAGVTQSPTHLIKTRGQQATLRCSPISGHTSVYWYQQALGLGLQFLLWYDEGEERNRGNFPPRFSGRQFPNYSSELNVNALELEDSALYLCASSKTAAGELFFGEGSRLTVL.

This chain joins TRBV5-4 and TRBJ2-1; 11 nucleotides agree with TRBD1. After removal of 4 bases from V and 2 bases from J, the junction contained 8 bases not matched to a gene. CDR1 and CDR2 (germline): SGHNT, YYREEE (reference sequence). This CDR3 has 17 amino acids. CDR3 region: CASSPRRTGGTYNEQFF. CDR3 nucleotide sequence: TGTGCCAGCAGCCCCAGAAGGACAGGGGGCACCTACAATGAGCAGTTCTTC. Based on the CDR3 plus reference TRBV5-4 and TRBJ2-1, the full variable domain is ETGVTQSPTHLIKTRGQQVTLRCSSQSGHNTVSWYQQALGQGPQFIFQYYREEENGRGNFPPRFSGLQFPNYSSELNVNALELDDSALYLCASSPRRTGGTYNEQFFGPGTRLTVL.

V is TRBV23-1 and J is TRBJ2-6; D uncertain. Being an ORF, TRBV23-1 has a function that is uncertain. CDR3 length equals 19 residues. The germline V and J ends were trimmed by 4 bases and 0 bases, with 19 bases remaining between them. This CDR3 reads CASSLPEGFLDSGANVLTF. CDR3 nucleotide sequence: TGCGCCAGCAGTCTCCCAGAAGGGTTTTTGGACTCTGGGGCCAACGTCCTGACTTTC.

The chain combines TRBV18 with TRBJ1-1; D is undetermined. CDR1 KGHSH and CDR2 LQKENI come from the germline V gene. The ends were cut back, 3 bases at V and 6 bases at J, with 17 bases in the middle. The CDR3 covers 15 residues. CDR3 region: CASSPQTSFGAEAFF. The DNA for the CDR3 is TGTGCCAGCTCACCCCAGACCTCATTTGGGGCTGAAGCTTTCTTT.

The chain links TRBV18 to TRBJ2-1, with TRBD2 matching over 9 bases. The CDR3 totals 17 residues. With 4 bases clipped from V and 5 bases from J, the junction kept 12 bases outside the gene matches. From germline, CDR1 is KGHSH and CDR2 LQKENI. The CDR3 reads CASSLRGGGLANNEQFF. CDR3 coding DNA: TGTGCCAGCTCACTTCGTGGGGGGGGACTAGCAAACAATGAGCAGTTCTTC.

This chain links TRBV7-9 with TRBJ2-7; D may be TRBD2 (6 bases). In germline, CDR1 is SEHNR, CDR2 FQNEAQ (reference sequence). V was cut by 8 bases and J by 5 bases, with 19 bases left in between. There are 14 residues in the CDR3. CDR3 sequence: CASRRLGWRDEQYF. CDR3 bases: TGTGCCAGCCGCCGGCTAGGCTGGAGGGACGAGCAGTACTTC.

The V gene is TRBV29-1, the J gene TRBJ2-5; TRBD2 agrees at 14 bases. The V and J ends lost 6 bases and 4 bases, in that order; junction bases with no gene match: 4. Germline V lookup: CDR1 SQVTM, CDR2 ANQGSEA. The CDR3 contains 14 residues. CDR3 in DNA: TGCAGCGTGTCCGGGACTAGCGGGAGAGAGACCCAGTACTTC. It yields the protein CSVSGTSGRETQYF. The full variable domain, in which reference TRBV29-1 and TRBJ2-5 provide the parts outside the CDR3, is SAVISQKPSRDICQRGTSLTIQCQVDSQVTMMFWYRQQPGQSLTLIATANQGSEATYESGFVIDKFPISRPNLTFSTLTVSNMSPEDSSIYLCSVSGTSGRETQYFGPGTRLLVL.

The chain joins TRBV18 to TRBJ1-1; 7 nucleotides agree with TRBD1. Per the germline V gene, CDR1 is KGHSH and CDR2 is LQKENI. The junction had 1 base not matched to a gene; V was cut back by 3 bases and J by 0 bases. The CDR3 sequence is 14 residues long. Here the CDR3 DNA reads TGTGCCAGCTCACCGGGACAGATGAACACTGAAGCTTTCTTT. Protein product: CASSPGQMNTEAFF.